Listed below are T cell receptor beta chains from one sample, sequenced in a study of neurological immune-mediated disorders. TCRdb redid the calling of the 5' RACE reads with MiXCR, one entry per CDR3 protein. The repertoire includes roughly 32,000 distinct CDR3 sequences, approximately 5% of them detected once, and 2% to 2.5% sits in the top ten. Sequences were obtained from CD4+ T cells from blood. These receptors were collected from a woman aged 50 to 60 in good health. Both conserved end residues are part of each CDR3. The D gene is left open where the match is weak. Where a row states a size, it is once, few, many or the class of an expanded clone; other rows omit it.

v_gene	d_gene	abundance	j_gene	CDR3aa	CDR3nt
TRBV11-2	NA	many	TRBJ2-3	CASSLAGTDTQYF	TGTGCCAGCAGCTTAGCAGGGACAGATACGCAGTATTTT
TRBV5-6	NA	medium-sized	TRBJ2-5	CASSLQSPQETQYF	TGTGCCAGCAGCCTTCAAAGCCCGCAAGAGACCCAGTACTTC
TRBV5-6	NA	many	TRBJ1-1	CASSSAGAMTEAFF	TGTGCCAGCAGCTCGGCAGGGGCTATGACTGAAGCTTTCTTT
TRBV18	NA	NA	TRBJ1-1	CASSIREGTEAFF	TGTGCCAGCTCAATCCGAGAGGGAACTGAAGCTTTCTTT
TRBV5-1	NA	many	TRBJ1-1	CASSTGRWGPDTEAFF	TGCGCCAGCAGCACCGGAAGGTGGGGACCCGACACTGAAGCTTTCTTT
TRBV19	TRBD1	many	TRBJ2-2	CASSFLRGTASSPTGELFF	TGTGCCAGTAGTTTTCTGAGGGGGACAGCTTCTTCGCCAACCGGGGAGCTGTTTTTT
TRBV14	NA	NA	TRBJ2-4	CASSQAGGNIQYF	TGTGCCAGCAGCCAAGCAGGGGGGAACATTCAGTACTTC
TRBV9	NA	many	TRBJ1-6	CASSEGIGYNSPLHF	TGTGCCAGCAGCGAGGGTATCGGCTATAATTCACCCCTCCACTTT
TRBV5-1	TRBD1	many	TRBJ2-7	CASSLVGTGLYEQYF	TGCGCCAGCAGCTTGGTAGGGACAGGGTTGTACGAGCAGTACTTC
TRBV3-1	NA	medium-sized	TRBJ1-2	CASSPPGGGYTF	TGTGCCAGCAGCCCGCCGGGTGGCGGCTACACCTTC
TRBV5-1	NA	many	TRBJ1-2	CASSLQANYGYTF	TGCGCCAGCAGCTTGCAGGCTAACTATGGCTACACCTTC
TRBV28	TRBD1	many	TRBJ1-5	CASSFFTQRQGRNQPQHF	TGTGCCAGCAGTTTTTTTACCCAAAGACAGGGGCGCAATCAGCCCCAGCATTTT
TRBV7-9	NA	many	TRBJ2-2	CASSQDSNTGELFF	TGTGCCAGCAGCCAGGACTCGAACACCGGGGAGCTGTTTTTT
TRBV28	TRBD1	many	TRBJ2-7	CASTRDRRLWYEQYF	TGTGCCAGCACCCGGGACAGGCGTCTGTGGTACGAGCAGTACTTC
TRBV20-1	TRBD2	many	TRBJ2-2	CSARGGWSGGLGGELFF	TGCAGTGCTAGAGGGGGGTGGAGCGGGGGTCTCGGCGGGGAGCTGTTTTTT
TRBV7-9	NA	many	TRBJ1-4	CASSLDINEKLFF	TGTGCCAGCAGCTTAGACATTAATGAAAAACTGTTTTTT
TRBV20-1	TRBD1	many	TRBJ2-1	CSALVTGQGLYEQFF	TGCAGTGCCTTGGTTACCGGACAGGGATTGTATGAGCAGTTCTTC
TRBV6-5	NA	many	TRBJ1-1	CASRSTGIYTEAFF	TGTGCCAGCAGGAGTACAGGGATTTACACTGAAGCTTTCTTT
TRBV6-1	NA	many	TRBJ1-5	CASSRVVEQPQHF	TGTGCCAGCAGTCGGGTCGTGGAGCAGCCCCAGCATTTT
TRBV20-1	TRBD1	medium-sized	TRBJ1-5	CSAGKGAATDQPQHF	TGCAGTGCTGGAAAGGGGGCCGCCACCGATCAGCCCCAGCATTTT
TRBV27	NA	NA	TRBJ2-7	CTSNKQGGDQYF	TGTACCAGCAACAAACAGGGTGGTGATCAGTACTTC
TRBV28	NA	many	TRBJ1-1	CASSPQRVGAEAFF	TGTGCCAGCAGTCCTCAACGTGTGGGGGCTGAAGCTTTCTTT
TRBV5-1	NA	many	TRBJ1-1	CASRLAQTNTEAFF	TGCGCCAGCAGACTGGCCCAGACGAACACTGAAGCTTTCTTT
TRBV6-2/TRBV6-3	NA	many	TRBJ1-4	CASRKNEKLFF	TGTGCCAGCAGGAAAAATGAAAAACTGTTTTTT
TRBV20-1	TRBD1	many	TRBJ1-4	CSARVPGTGREKLFF	TGCAGTGCTAGAGTCCCCGGGACAGGGAGGGAAAAACTGTTTTTT
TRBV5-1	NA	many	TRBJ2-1	CASSRSDEQFF	TGCGCCAGCAGCAGATCCGATGAGCAGTTCTTC
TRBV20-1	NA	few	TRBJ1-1	CSARVTQGNTEAFF	TGCAGTGCTAGAGTTACACAGGGGAACACTGAAGCTTTCTTT
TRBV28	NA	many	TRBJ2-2	CASSTGGGTGELFF	TGTGCCAGCAGTACAGGGGGGGGTACCGGGGAGCTGTTTTTT
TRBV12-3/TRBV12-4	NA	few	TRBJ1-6	CASRSTGSGTPLHF	TGTGCCAGCAGGTCTACAGGGAGTGGCACACCCCTCCACTTT
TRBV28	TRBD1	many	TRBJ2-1	CASSKLPGQGTHNEQFF	TGTGCCAGCAGTAAGTTACCGGGACAGGGGACCCACAATGAGCAGTTCTTC
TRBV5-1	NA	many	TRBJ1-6	CASSLDRWTYNSPLHF	TGCGCCAGCAGCTTGGACAGGTGGACCTATAATTCACCCCTCCACTTT
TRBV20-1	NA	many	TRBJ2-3	CSATRGAGTDTQYF	TGCAGTGCTACCCGGGGAGCTGGGACAGATACGCAGTATTTT
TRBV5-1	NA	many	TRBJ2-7	CASSLVRGTPLYEQYF	TGCGCCAGCAGCTTGGTAAGGGGGACCCCTCTCTACGAGCAGTACTTC
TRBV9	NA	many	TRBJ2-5	CASSVDPFQTQYF	TGTGCCAGCAGCGTAGACCCCTTCCAGACCCAGTACTTC
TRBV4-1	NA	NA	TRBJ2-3	CASSLGGGSTDTQYF	TGCGCCAGCAGCCTAGGGGGGGGGAGCACAGATACGCAGTATTTT
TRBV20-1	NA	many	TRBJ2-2	CSASPPAGAFRELFF	TGCAGTGCTAGCCCTCCGGCAGGGGCTTTCCGGGAGCTGTTTTTT
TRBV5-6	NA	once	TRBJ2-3	CASSLNPTGAGDDTQYF	TGTGCCAGCAGCTTAAACCCCACCGGGGCAGGGGACGATACGCAGTATTTT
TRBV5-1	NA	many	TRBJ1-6	CASSLRTAPPLHF	TGCGCCAGCAGCCTTCGGACGGCACCACCCCTCCACTTT
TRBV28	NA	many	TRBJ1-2	CASTIRVPHGGYTF	TGTGCCAGCACCATCCGGGTCCCCCATGGGGGCTACACCTTC
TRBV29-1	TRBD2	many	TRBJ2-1	CSVGSGGSYNEQFF	TGCAGCGTTGGATCGGGAGGTTCCTACAATGAGCAGTTCTTC
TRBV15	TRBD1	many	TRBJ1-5	CATRGTGGFSNQPQHF	TGTGCCACCAGGGGGACAGGGGGTTTTAGCAATCAGCCCCAGCATTTT
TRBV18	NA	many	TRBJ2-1	CASSPGAGNEQFF	TGTGCCAGCTCACCAGGGGCGGGCAATGAGCAGTTCTTC
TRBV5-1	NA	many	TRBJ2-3	CASSSRGTTDTQYF	TGCGCCAGCAGCTCACGGGGCACCACAGATACGCAGTATTTT
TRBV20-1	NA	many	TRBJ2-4	CSASDKKNIQYF	TGCAGTGCTTCCGACAAGAAAAACATTCAGTACTTC
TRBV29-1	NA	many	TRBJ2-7	CSARLQGRNEQYF	TGCAGCGCCCGGCTCCAGGGGAGAAACGAGCAGTACTTC
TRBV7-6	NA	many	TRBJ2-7	CASSQSEASYEQYF	TGTGCCAGCAGTCAGTCGGAGGCGAGCTACGAGCAGTACTTC
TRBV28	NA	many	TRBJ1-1	CASSLRGGFTEAFF	TGTGCCAGCAGTTTACGGGGAGGGTTCACTGAAGCTTTCTTT
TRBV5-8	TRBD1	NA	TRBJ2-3	CASSLYGEGARTDTQYF	TGTGCCAGCAGCTTGTATGGCGAGGGGGCACGCACAGATACGCAGTATTTT
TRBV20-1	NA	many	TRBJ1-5	CSARGDDQPQHF	TGCAGTGCTAGAGGGGATGATCAGCCCCAGCATTTT
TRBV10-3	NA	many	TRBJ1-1	CAISVKGAEAFF	TGTGCCATCAGTGTAAAGGGCGCTGAAGCTTTCTTT
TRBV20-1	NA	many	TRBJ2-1	CSARDAGAEQFF	TGCAGTGCTAGAGATGCAGGGGCAGAGCAGTTCTTC